This TCR beta chain was sequenced for a study of blood T cell repertoires in COVID-19. The wider study: Sites across the United States, Italy and Spain contributed samples from acute and convalescent COVID-19. T cells, B-cell-depleted T cells, or PBMCs provided the cDNA or gDNA that served as material.

Individuals drawn from about two dozen US areas were roughly 18 to 95 years old. Each recovered donor of Cohort 3 presented with two negative PCRs, clearance, or symptom resolution. Trimming removed 4 bases at V and 5 bases at J, with 11 bases between. The CDR3 is 13 residues long. CDR1 and CDR2 (germline): KGHSH, LQKENI. TCRdb's copy holds only in-frame clones and misses some; the assay was immunoSEQ multiplex PCR. The sample lists some 150,000 clones; roughly 84% were seen once. The material sequenced was PBMCs or T cells enriched from blood (not recorded which). The V gene is TRBV18, the J gene TRBJ1-1, with a tentative D call TRBD1 (5 bases). This receptor was taken from a man aged 45-65 years who had recovered from COVID-19. CDR3: CASSRGEGTEAFF. CDR3 bases: TGTGCCAGCTCACGGGGGGAAGGGACTGAAGCTTTCTTT.